This T cell receptor (beta chain) was captured in a study of shared clonotypes between healthy human individuals. General study findings and limits: Richness estimates generally favored naive over memory subsets.

Method: immunoSEQ multiplex PCR; TCRdb's copy keeps in-frame clones and lacks some. The sample shows some 2 million clones, 95% of them seen only once. The CDR3 is 17 amino acids. The germline V gene encodes CDR1 SGHTA and CDR2 FQGNSA. The V end lost 3 bases, the J end lost 4 bases, and 19 bases lay between the germline ends. As concerns this clone: The antigen is unknown.

The sample consisted of naive CD4+ T cells sorted from blood. The subset denotes: CD45RA+ positively selected. This clonotype originated in a man between 18 and 29 years old in good health. The genes are TRBV7-2 and TRBJ2-1, with a weak D call TRBD2 (7 bases). In DNA form, the CDR3 reads TGTGCCAGCAGCTTGGGATTAGGACTAGGGGGATACAATGAGCAGTTCTTC. Translating it yields CASSLGLGLGGYNEQFF.